The clone carrying this TCR beta chain was seen a few times. No antigen is known for it. As it was prepared, the TCRbeta library received unique molecular identifiers. TCRdb re-derived calls from the PCR reads in MiXCR, one entry per CDR3 protein. The repertoire includes 580,000 or so distinct CDR3 sequences, roughly 23% of them detected once, and roughly 15% sits in the top ten. The sample belongs to a study of T-cell reconstitution after alpha-beta-depleted transplantation in children. Overall study results and limits: Elevated TCRbeta diversity at day 60 was traced, in some patients, to surviving recipient T cells and thymic progenitors.

This CDR3 region has 16 residues. The germline gives CDR1 LGHNA, CDR2 YNFKEQ. V gave up 4 bases and J gave up 0 bases; unmatched junction bases: 5. The chain has TRBV4-2 and TRBJ1-3; 8 nucleotides match TRBD1. This clonotype was sampled from a boy under two years old who had a stem cell transplant for acute myeloid leukemia, so the T cells may come from the graft donor. The sequencing here drew on PBMCs, mostly from graft donor cells, taken 360 days after TCRalphabeta/CD19-depleted stem cell transplant. The CDR3 region is CASSPTTGASGNTIYF. DNA for the CDR3: TGTGCCAGCAGCCCCACGACAGGGGCCTCTGGAAACACCATATATTTT.